These T cell receptor beta chains were read from a single sample in a study of cytomegalovirus exposure and HLA in healthy donors. Profiling relied on immunoSEQ multiplex PCR, and the TCRdb table lists in-frame clones only, not all of them. This table has approximately 270,000 clones, approximately 80% appearing once. The sequenced sample consisted of PBMCs. The receptors stem from a girl aged 2-10 years in good health and CMV-seronegative. Both conserved end residues are part of each CDR3. A D gene is named only where the DNA matches it firmly. Some rows mark clone size as missing; the rest say once, few, many or name a class of expanded clone.

v_gene,abundance,d_gene,j_gene,CDR3aa,CDR3nt
TRBV10-1,.,.,TRBJ2-3,CASSADWGTDTQYF,TGCGCCAGCAGTGCCGACTGGGGCACAGATACGCAGTATTTT
TRBV28,few,.,TRBJ2-7,CASSPGLHSSYEQYF,TGTGCCAGCAGCCCCGGACTCCACTCCTCCTACGAGCAGTACTTC
TRBV11-1,.,.,TRBJ1-1,CASSQTGSVTEAFF,TGTGCCAGCAGCCAAACAGGGTCTGTTACTGAAGCTTTCTTT
TRBV27,.,TRBD1,TRBJ2-2,CASSIRQGLGTGELFF,TGTGCCAGCAGCATCAGACAGGGGTTGGGCACCGGGGAGCTGTTTTTT
TRBV28,.,.,TRBJ1-5,CASSSDSPRQPQHF,TGTGCCAGCAGTTCTGACAGCCCCCGACAGCCCCAGCATTTT
TRBV4-2,.,.,TRBJ2-1,CASSQVLAYNEQFF,TGTGCCAGCAGCCAGGTCCTAGCTTACAATGAGCAGTTCTTC
TRBV7-6,.,TRBD2,TRBJ2-7,CASSRTSGAYEQYF,TGTGCCAGCAGCCGTACTAGCGGAGCCTACGAGCAGTACTTC
TRBV7-2,.,.,TRBJ1-4,CASSLVGRAGSGEKLFF,TGTGCCAGCAGCTTAGTAGGCAGGGCGGGGTCGGGTGAAAAACTGTTTTTT
TRBV14,.,.,TRBJ2-7,CASSQDSLLKHHYEQYF,TGTGCCAGCAGCCAAGATTCCCTTTTGAAACACCACTACGAGCAGTACTTC
TRBV5-5,once,.,TRBJ1-1,CASSLDMGGEAFF,TGTGCCAGCAGCTTGGATATGGGGGGTGAAGCTTTCTTT
TRBV28,.,.,TRBJ1-5,CASQVYSNQPQHF,TGTGCCAGCCAAGTCTATAGCAATCAGCCCCAGCATTTT
TRBV5-6,.,.,TRBJ1-4,CASSLQVSSEKLFF,TGTGCCAGCAGCTTACAGGTTTCCTCTGAAAAACTGTTTTTT
TRBV29-1,.,TRBD2,TRBJ2-2,CSVEQTSGKPGELFF,TGCAGCGTTGAGCAGACTAGCGGGAAACCCGGGGAGCTGTTTTTT
TRBV28,.,.,TRBJ1-1,CAIKPGHLRYTEAFF,TGTGCCATCAAACCGGGACATCTTCGGTACACTGAAGCTTTCTTT
TRBV7-9,.,.,TRBJ2-7,CASSSSLTGINEQYF,TGTGCCAGCAGCTCATCGCTCACAGGGATAAACGAGCAGTACTTC
TRBV5-6,few,.,TRBJ2-7,CASSFRGSSYEQYF,TGTGCCAGCAGCTTTAGGGGGAGCTCCTACGAGCAGTACTTC
TRBV19,.,TRBD2,TRBJ2-2,CASSIDLAGRTGELFF,TGTGCCAGTAGTATAGATCTAGCGGGACGCACCGGGGAGCTGTTTTTT
TRBV11-1,.,TRBD1,TRBJ1-6,CASSPRDRDNSPLHF,TGTGCCAGCAGCCCCCGGGACAGAGACAATTCACCCCTCCACTTT